Detailed here is one T cell receptor (beta chain). Its antigen is currently unknown. The naive CD8 population came from CD45RO-negative cells selected for CCR7, without terminally differentiated effector memory CD45RA+ cells. There were no recent acute infections or vaccinations among the donors, who were healthy HIV-negative adults. Replicate sorted-subset PCRs were loaded with about 0.2 ug DNA, 29,000 or so T cell genomes. Data came from immunoSEQ multiplex PCR; TCRdb stores just in-frame clones and leaves some out. The data contain roughly 2,000,000 clones, about 94% of them singletons. This sample is drawn from a study of shared clonotypes between healthy human individuals. Points from the study as a whole: Estimated richness values were generally larger in naive subsets than in memory subsets. Clonotypes that were shared across a few donors made up around 4.6% of naive CD4 clonotypes.

CDR1 and CDR2 (germline): MNHNY, SVGAGI (reference sequence). Trimming took off 2 bases at V and 7 bases at J, with 9 bases between the two ends. The CDR3 runs 12 residues. This receptor was taken from a man between 18 and 29 years old in good health. Input material: naive CD8+ T cells sorted from blood. The chain uses TRBV6-6 and TRBJ2-7, with D maybe TRBD1 (6 bases). DNA for the CDR3: TGTGCCAGCAGTTACCTCGGGACAGAGCAGTACTTC. It translates to CASSYLGTEQYF.